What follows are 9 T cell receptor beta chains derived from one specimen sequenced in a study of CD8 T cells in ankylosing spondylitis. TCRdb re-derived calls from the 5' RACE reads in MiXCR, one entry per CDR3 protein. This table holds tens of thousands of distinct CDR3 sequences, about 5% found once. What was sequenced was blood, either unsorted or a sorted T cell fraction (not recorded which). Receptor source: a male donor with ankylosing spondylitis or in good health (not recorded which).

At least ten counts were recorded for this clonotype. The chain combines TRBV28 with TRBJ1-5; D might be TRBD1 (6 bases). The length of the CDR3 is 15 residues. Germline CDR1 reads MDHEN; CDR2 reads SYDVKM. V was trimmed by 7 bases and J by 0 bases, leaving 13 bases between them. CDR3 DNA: TGTGCCAGCAATAGACAGGACCGTAGCAATCAGCCCCAGCATTTT. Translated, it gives CASNRQDRSNQPQHF.

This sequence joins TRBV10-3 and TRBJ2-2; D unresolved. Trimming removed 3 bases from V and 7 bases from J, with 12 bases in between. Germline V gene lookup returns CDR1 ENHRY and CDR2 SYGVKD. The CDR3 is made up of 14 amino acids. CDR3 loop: CAISDPSKSGELFF. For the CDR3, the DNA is TGTGCCATCAGTGACCCCAGCAAGAGCGGGGAGCTGTTTTTT.

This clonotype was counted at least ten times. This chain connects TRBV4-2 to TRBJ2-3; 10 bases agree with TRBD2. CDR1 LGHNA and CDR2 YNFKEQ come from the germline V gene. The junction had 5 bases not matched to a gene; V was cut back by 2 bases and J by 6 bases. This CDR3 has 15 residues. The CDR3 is CASSQRSGGADTQYF. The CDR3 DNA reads TGTGCCAGCAGCCAACGAAGCGGGGGGGCGGATACGCAGTATTTT.

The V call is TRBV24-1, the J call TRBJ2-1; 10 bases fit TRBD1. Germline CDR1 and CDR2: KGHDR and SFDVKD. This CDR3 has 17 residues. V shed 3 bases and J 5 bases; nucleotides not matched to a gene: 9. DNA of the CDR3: TGTGCCACCAGTGATCGGGACAGGGGTTCATGGAACAATGAGCAGTTCTTC. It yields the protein CATSDRDRGSWNNEQFF.

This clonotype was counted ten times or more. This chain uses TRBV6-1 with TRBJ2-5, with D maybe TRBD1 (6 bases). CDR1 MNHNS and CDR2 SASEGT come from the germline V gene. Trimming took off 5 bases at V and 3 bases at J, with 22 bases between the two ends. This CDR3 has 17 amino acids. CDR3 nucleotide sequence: TGTGCCAGCAGTCCGCTGATGGGGGCTGGCGGCAAAGAGACCCAGTACTTC. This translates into CASSPLMGAGGKETQYF.

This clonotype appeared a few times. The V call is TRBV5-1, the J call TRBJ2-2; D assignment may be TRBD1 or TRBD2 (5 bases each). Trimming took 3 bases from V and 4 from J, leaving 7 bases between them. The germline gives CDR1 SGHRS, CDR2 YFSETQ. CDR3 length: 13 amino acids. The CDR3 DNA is TGCGCCAGCAGCTCCGGGACCACCGGGGAGCTGTTTTTT. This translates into CASSSGTTGELFF.

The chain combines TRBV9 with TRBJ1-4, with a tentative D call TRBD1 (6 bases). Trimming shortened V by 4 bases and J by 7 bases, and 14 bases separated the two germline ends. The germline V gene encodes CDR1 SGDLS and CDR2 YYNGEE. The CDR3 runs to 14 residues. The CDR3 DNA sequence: TGTGCCAGCAGCCAACAACAGGGAGGTGAAAAACTGTTTTTT. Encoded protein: CASSQQQGGEKLFF.

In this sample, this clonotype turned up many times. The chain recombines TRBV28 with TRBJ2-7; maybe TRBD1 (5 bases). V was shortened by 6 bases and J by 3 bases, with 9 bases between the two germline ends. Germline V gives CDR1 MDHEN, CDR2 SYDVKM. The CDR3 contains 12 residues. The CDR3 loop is CASRSDSYEQYF. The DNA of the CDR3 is TGTGCCAGCAGAAGTGACAGCTACGAGCAGTACTTC.

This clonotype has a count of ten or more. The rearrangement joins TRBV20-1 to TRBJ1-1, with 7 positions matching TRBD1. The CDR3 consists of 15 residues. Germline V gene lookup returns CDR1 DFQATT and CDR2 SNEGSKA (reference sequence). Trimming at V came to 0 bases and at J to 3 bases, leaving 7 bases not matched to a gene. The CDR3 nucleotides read TGCAGTGCTAGAGAGGGCAGGGGGTTTTACACTGAAGCTTTCTTT. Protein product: CSAREGRGFYTEAFF.